This T cell receptor (beta chain) was sequenced for a study of control samples from healthy donors and cancer patients. The assay was immunoSEQ multiplex PCR, and TCRdb's table has in-frame clones only and misses some. The data hold roughly 130,000 clones, with 85% to 95% observed a single time. Trimming cost V 0 bases and J 0 bases, with 10 bases left between them. The CDR3 loop spans 15 amino acids. Looked up from germline, CDR1 is SGDLS and CDR2 is YYNGEE. The receptor comes from a man in his 60s with colorectal cancer. Sequences were obtained from PBMCs. This chain uses TRBV9 with TRBJ2-7, with D perhaps TRBD1 or TRBD2 (6 bases each). The CDR3 is CASSVGGAISYEQYF. CDR3 DNA: TGTGCCAGCAGCGTAGGGGGGGCCATCTCCTACGAGCAGTACTTC.